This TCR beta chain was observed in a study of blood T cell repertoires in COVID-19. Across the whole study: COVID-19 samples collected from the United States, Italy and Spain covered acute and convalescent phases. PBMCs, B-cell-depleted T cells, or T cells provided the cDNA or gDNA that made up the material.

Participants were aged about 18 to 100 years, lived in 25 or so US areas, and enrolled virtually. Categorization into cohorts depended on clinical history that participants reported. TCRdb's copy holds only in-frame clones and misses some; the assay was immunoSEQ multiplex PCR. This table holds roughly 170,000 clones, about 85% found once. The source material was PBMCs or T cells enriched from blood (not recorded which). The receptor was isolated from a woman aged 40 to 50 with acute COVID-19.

The CDR3 DNA is TGTGCCAGTAGTATAGGAGGAGGGCGGTATGAGCAGTTCTTC. Translated: CASSIGGGRYEQFF. The V and J genes are TRBV19 and TRBJ2-1; TRBD2 might be the D (6 bases). V was trimmed by 1 base and J by 8 bases, leaving 12 bases between them. This CDR3 has 14 amino acids. Germline-derived CDR1 and CDR2 are LNHDA and SQIVND (reference sequence).